The 27 T cell receptor beta chains given below trace back to one sample, sequenced in a study of T cells in localized non-small cell lung cancer. Method: immunoSEQ multiplex PCR; TCRdb's copy keeps in-frame clones and lacks some. The table shows about 59,000 clones, with roughly 90% occurring only once. The source was peripheral blood, collected before any cancer treatment. Source of these receptors: a man aged 40-75 years with stage I squamous cell lung carcinoma.

The chain is built from TRBV6-1 and TRBJ2-2; no reliable D call. V was pared by 4 bases and J by 4 bases, with 7 bases between. The germline V gene has CDR1 MNHNS and CDR2 SASEGT. This CDR3 has 13 amino acids. The chain's CDR3 is CASSAPGTGELFF. The CDR3 coding sequence is TGTGCCAGCAGTGCTCCGGGCACCGGGGAGCTGTTTTTT.

V usage is TRBV10-3 and J usage is TRBJ2-4, with TRBD2 matching over 8 bases. Germline V gives CDR1 ENHRY, CDR2 SYGVKD. This CDR3 has 15 residues. Trimming at V came to 2 bases and at J to 6 bases, leaving 6 bases not matched to a gene. In nucleotides, the CDR3 is TGTGCCATCAGTGAGAAGGCGGGGGGACCAAACATTCAGTACTTC. It encodes CAISEKAGGPNIQYF.

The V call is TRBV4-3, the J call TRBJ1-2, with 7 bases lining up with TRBD1. The V gene end was trimmed by 1 base and the J gene end by 0 bases; junction bases not matched to a gene: 2. The V gene's germline CDR1 is LGHNA and CDR2 YSLEER. The CDR3 spans 15 residues. The chain's CDR3 is CASSQGTGANYGYTF. CDR3 coding DNA: TGCGCCAGCAGCCAAGGAACAGGGGCTAACTATGGCTACACCTTC.

V usage is TRBV9 and J usage is TRBJ2-1, with 7 bases that match TRBD2. CDR1 is SGDLS and CDR2 is YYNGEE in the germline V gene. This CDR3 is built from 16 residues. V gave up 1 base and J gave up 8 bases; unmatched junction bases: 12. The CDR3 DNA follows: TGTGCCAGCAGCGTAAGCACGGCGGGGGAAGTTGATGAGCAGTTCTTC. Amino acid sequence: CASSVSTAGEVDEQFF.

This chain links TRBV4-1 with TRBJ2-1; 8 bases are shared with TRBD2. Trimming removed 3 bases from V and 4 bases from J; junction bases left unmatched: 5. The CDR3 is 15 residues long. Germline lookup yields CDR1 MGHRA and CDR2 YSYEKL. CDR3 sequence reads: CASSQFSGSYNEQFF. Here the CDR3 DNA reads TGCGCCAGCAGCCAGTTCAGCGGGAGTTACAATGAGCAGTTCTTC.

This chain links TRBV27 with TRBJ1-2, with D possibly matching TRBD1 (5 bases). Trimming shortened V by 11 bases and J by 2 bases, and 12 bases separated the two germline ends. The CDR3 totals 12 residues. The V gene's germline CDR1 is MNHEY and CDR2 SMNVEV (reference sequence). The CDR3 region has the DNA TGTGCCGTTCGGGACGGGAACTATGGCTACACCTTC. Translation gives CAVRDGNYGYTF.

This rearrangement joins TRBV5-6 to TRBJ2-3; 9 bases line up with TRBD1. The germline gives CDR1 SGHDT, CDR2 YYEEEE. After removal of 2 bases from V and 3 bases from J, the junction contained 4 bases not matched to a gene. This CDR3 has 15 residues. CDR3 DNA sequence: TGTGCCAGCAGCTTCGGGACAGGGCTTACAGATACGCAGTATTTT. Translating it yields CASSFGTGLTDTQYF.

The J gene is TRBJ2-5, the V gene TRBV6-5; no clear D gene. Trimming removed 4 bases at V and 2 bases at J, with 5 bases between. The CDR3 has 12 residues. CDR1 is MNHEY and CDR2 is SVGAGI in the germline V gene. Written as DNA, the CDR3 is TGTGCCAGCAGTTCCAGTCAAGAGACCCAGTACTTC. Amino acid sequence: CASSSSQETQYF.

The chain carries TRBV28 and TRBJ2-7, with 12 bases matching TRBD2. V dropped 4 bases and J dropped 4; count of bases not matched to a gene: 2. Germline V gene sequence: CDR1 MDHEN, CDR2 SYDVKM. This CDR3 has 14 residues. CDR3 DNA: TGTGCCAGCAGTTCTAGCGGGAGGGGATACGAGCAGTACTTC. It yields the protein CASSSSGRGYEQYF.

The rearrangement joins TRBV19 to TRBJ2-3; D is possibly TRBD1 (6 bases). This CDR3 has 15 amino acids. Germline loops: CDR1 LNHDA, CDR2 SQIVND (reference sequence). V was trimmed by 9 bases and J by 0 bases, leaving 16 bases between them. The CDR3 reads CASNRDTASTDTQYF. The CDR3 region has the DNA TGTGCCAGCAACAGGGACACGGCGAGCACAGATACGCAGTATTTT.

This clone was recorded only once. Lacking the conserved final phenylalanine or tryptophan, this CDR3 likely reflects a read error. The rearrangement joins TRBV4-2 to TRBJ2-7; 7 positions agree with TRBD2. CDR1 LGHNA and CDR2 YNFKEQ come from the germline V gene. Trimming cost V 0 bases and J 0 bases; bases outside gene matches: 11. The CDR3 extends over 18 amino acids. The chain's CDR3 is CASSQDSGGLAASYEQYL. The CDR3 DNA follows: TGTGCCAGCAGCCAAGATTCAGGCGGGCTAGCGGCCTCCTACGAGCAGTACCTC.

This chain links TRBV18 with TRBJ2-4, with D uncertain. CDR3 length: 18 amino acids. Looked up from germline, CDR1 is KGHSH and CDR2 is LQKENI. V dropped 3 bases and J dropped 1 base, with 19 bases sitting between them. DNA for the CDR3: TGTGCCAGCTCACCCCAAGAGGATACTTATTGGGCCAAAAACATTCAGTACTTC. As protein: CASSPQEDTYWAKNIQYF.

J is TRBJ2-1 and V is TRBV23-1; no firm D call. TRBV23-1 is an ORF; its function is uncertain. The ends were cut back, 2 bases at V and 3 bases at J, with 11 bases in the middle. This CDR3 has 15 residues. In nucleotides, the CDR3 is TGCGCCAGCAGTCAAGAGAGCCTCGGCTACAATGAGCAGTTCTTC. Translating it yields CASSQESLGYNEQFF.

The chain combines TRBV28 with TRBJ2-4; 9 bases line up with TRBD2. CDR3 size: 16 residues. Per germline, CDR1 MDHEN and CDR2 SYDVKM. Trimming cost V 6 bases and J 1 base; bases outside gene matches: 7. CDR3 nucleotide sequence: TGTGCCAGCAGACTTAGCGGGAGTGGGGCCAAAAACATTCAGTACTTC. Translated: CASRLSGSGAKNIQYF.

This CDR3 reads CASSLTGRTGELFF. In nucleotides, the CDR3 is TGTGCCAGCAGCTTAACGGGCCGGACCGGGGAGCTGTTTTTT. This chain connects TRBV7-3 to TRBJ2-2, with D uncertain. Trimming took off 0 bases at V and 5 bases at J, with 7 bases between the two ends. The germline gives CDR1 SGHTA, CDR2 FQGTGA. CDR3 length: 14 residues. The full variable domain, in which reference TRBV7-3 and TRBJ2-2 provide the parts outside the CDR3, is GAGVSQTPSNKVTEKGKYVELRCDPISGHTALYWYRQSLGQGPEFLIYFQGTGAADDSGLPNDRFFAVRPEGSVSTLKIQRTERGDSAVYLCASSLTGRTGELFFGEGSRLTVL.

This clone showed up just once. V is TRBV7-3 and J is TRBJ2-1, with TRBD1 matching 7 bases. V trimming: 0 bases; J trimming: 4 bases; junction bases outside the gene matches: 3. The CDR3 is 15 residues long. CDR1 and CDR2 (germline): SGHTA, FQGTGA. CDR3 nucleotides: TGTGCCAGCAGCTTAACCGGGACAGCTTACAATGAGCAGTTCTTC. Protein: CASSLTGTAYNEQFF.

As for this clone: One end of the junction varies from germline; a read error may be responsible. The V gene is TRBV7-7, the J gene TRBJ2-5; TRBD1 agrees at 7 bases. This CDR3 is built from 14 residues. Germline V gene sequence: CDR1 SSHAT, CDR2 FNYEAQ (reference sequence). The CDR3 DNA reads TGTGCTAGCAGCCTAGGGGGCGGACGGGAGACCCAGTACTTC. This gives the protein CASSLGGGRETQYF.

J is TRBJ1-2 and V is TRBV9; weak D call: TRBD1 (5 bases). The germline V gene encodes CDR1 SGDLS and CDR2 YYNGEE. The V end lost 0 bases, the J end lost 4 bases, and 13 bases lay between the germline ends. The CDR3 runs to 15 residues. The CDR3 region has the DNA TGTGCCAGCAGCGTAGACTTCTCAGGGTTCTATGGCTACACCTTC. It specifies CASSVDFSGFYGYTF.

The chain combines TRBV4-2 with TRBJ1-2; TRBD1 matches 7 bases. With 4 bases clipped from V and 7 bases from J, the junction kept 6 bases outside the gene matches. CDR3 length: 13 residues. The germline V gene has CDR1 LGHNA and CDR2 YNFKEQ. In DNA form, the CDR3 reads TGTGCCAGCAGCCCCCAGACAGGGTTTGGCTACACCTTC. Its translation: CASSPQTGFGYTF.

The chain recombines TRBV29-1 with TRBJ2-7, with D possibly TRBD2 on 6 matching bases. The V gene lost 4 bases and the J gene lost 6 bases, with 13 bases spanning the gap. Germline CDR1 and CDR2: SQVTM and ANQGSEA. The CDR3 consists of 12 residues. CDR3 in amino acids: CSVAGGVGEQYF. The CDR3 DNA sequence: TGCAGCGTTGCCGGAGGGGTAGGCGAGCAGTACTTC.

Turning to this clone: One end of the junction does not line up with germline, which may come from a read error. The rearrangement uses TRBV7-7 and TRBJ2-1, with D possibly called TRBD1 or TRBD2 (5 bases each). This CDR3 has 14 amino acids. Germline loops: CDR1 SSHAT, CDR2 FNYEAQ (reference sequence). The CDR3 DNA is TGTGCTAGCAGCCGGGACGGTAAGAGGGATGAGCAGTTCTTC. This encodes CASSRDGKRDEQFF.

V gene TRBV2 combines with J gene TRBJ2-7, with 7 bases lining up with TRBD1. After removal of 4 bases from V and 12 bases from J, the junction contained 9 bases not matched to a gene. This CDR3 region has 12 residues. The germline CDR1 and CDR2 sequences are SNHLY and FYNNEI. Here the CDR3 reads CASSGLGDRAYF. The CDR3 nucleotides read TGTGCCAGCAGTGGGTTGGGGGACAGAGCGTACTTC.

The chain recombines TRBV11-2 with TRBJ2-3; weak D call: TRBD2 (7 bases). V shed 3 bases and J shed 3 bases, with 13 bases lying between them. There are 15 residues in the CDR3. CDR1 is SGHAT and CDR2 is FQNNGV in the germline V gene. CDR3 loop: CASSLGGGETDTQYF. CDR3 DNA sequence: TGTGCCAGCAGCTTGGGAGGGGGGGAGACAGATACGCAGTATTTT.

The V call is TRBV9, the J call TRBJ2-3; TRBD2 matches at 13 bases. The CDR3 has 14 residues. Trimming cost V 4 bases and J 4 bases; bases outside gene matches: 0. Germline CDR1 is SGDLS and CDR2 is YYNGEE. CDR3 region: CASSTSGRADTQYF. CDR3 sequence (DNA): TGTGCCAGCAGCACTAGCGGGAGGGCAGATACGCAGTATTTT.

The chain joins TRBV7-6 to TRBJ2-1; 8 bases match TRBD2. The trim removed 5 bases at V and 8 bases at J, leaving 14 bases unmatched. This CDR3 contains 16 residues. Germline-derived CDR1 and CDR2 are SGHVS and FNYEAQ. The CDR3 protein is CASSPSSAGVFDEQFF. Here the CDR3 DNA reads TGTGCCAGCAGCCCTAGCTCAGCGGGAGTTTTTGATGAGCAGTTCTTC.

The chain has TRBV5-1 and TRBJ2-3; 7 bases are a match to TRBD2. Unmatched junction bases numbered 3, after V lost 1 base and J lost 1 base. The CDR3 totals 15 residues. Germline loops: CDR1 SGHRS, CDR2 YFSETQ. Here the CDR3 DNA reads TGCGCCAGCAGCTTGAGGGAGGGACGCACAGATACGCAGTATTTT. Translation gives CASSLREGRTDTQYF.

This chain uses TRBV6-4 with TRBJ2-4; TRBD1 or TRBD2 may be the D gene (5 bases each). V was shortened by 3 bases and J by 1 base, with 7 bases between the two germline ends. This CDR3 has 14 amino acids. The germline gives CDR1 MRHNA, CDR2 SNTAGT. CDR3 sequence reads: CASSDWGAKNIQYF. For the CDR3, the DNA is TGTGCCAGCAGTGATTGGGGGGCCAAAAACATTCAGTACTTC.